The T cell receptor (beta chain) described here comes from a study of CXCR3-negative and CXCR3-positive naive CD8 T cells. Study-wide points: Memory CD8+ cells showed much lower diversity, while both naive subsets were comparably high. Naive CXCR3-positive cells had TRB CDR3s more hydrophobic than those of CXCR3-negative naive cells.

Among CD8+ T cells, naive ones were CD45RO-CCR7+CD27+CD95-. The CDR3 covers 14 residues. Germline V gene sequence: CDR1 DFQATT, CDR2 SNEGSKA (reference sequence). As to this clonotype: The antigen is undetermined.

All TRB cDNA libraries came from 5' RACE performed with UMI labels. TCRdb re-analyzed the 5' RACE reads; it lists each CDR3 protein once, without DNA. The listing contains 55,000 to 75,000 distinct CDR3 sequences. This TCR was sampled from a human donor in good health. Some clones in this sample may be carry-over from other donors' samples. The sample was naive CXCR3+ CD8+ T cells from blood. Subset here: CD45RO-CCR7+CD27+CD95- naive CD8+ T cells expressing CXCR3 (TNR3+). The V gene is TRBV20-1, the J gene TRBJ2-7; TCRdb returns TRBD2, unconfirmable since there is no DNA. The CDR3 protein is CSARPSGVGYEQYF.